Listed here are 30 T cell receptor beta chains from one sample, sequenced in a study of blood T cell repertoires in COVID-19. The table came from immunoSEQ multiplex PCR; TCRdb's copy has only in-frame clones and leaves some out. Found here are around 260,000 clones, around 86% of them singletons; the top ten hold approximately 1.4%. Sequences were obtained from peripheral blood. Every receptor here comes from a woman aged 40 to 50 who had recovered from COVID-19.

The genes are TRBV4-3 and TRBJ1-2; 7 bases align to TRBD1. Germline-derived CDR1 and CDR2 are LGHNA and YSLEER. J was trimmed by 3 bases and V by 0 bases; bases with no gene match: 10. The CDR3 sequence is 17 residues long. The CDR3 DNA sequence: TGCGCCAGCAGCCAAGATCTTGAACAGGGGAGTTACTATGGCTACACCTTC. It is translated as CASSQDLEQGSYYGYTF.

V is TRBV3-1 (or the pseudogene TRBV3-2) and J is TRBJ2-7; TRBD2 matches 10 bases. CDR3 length: 16 residues. V shed 1 base and J 3 bases; nucleotides not matched to a gene: 6. The V gene's germline CDR1 is LGHDT and CDR2 YNNKEL (reference sequence). The CDR3 sequence is CASSQGAAGGLYEQYF. In DNA form, the CDR3 reads TGTGCCAGCAGCCAAGGGGCAGCGGGGGGGCTCTACGAGCAGTACTTC.

This chain connects TRBV6-6 to TRBJ1-2; D is undetermined. In germline, CDR1 is MNHNY, CDR2 SVGAGI (reference sequence). The CDR3 totals 10 residues. The CDR3, as DNA: TGTGGAAGCGGGGTTACTGGCTACACCTTC. Amino acid sequence: CGSGVTGYTF.

The genes are TRBV5-1 and TRBJ1-1, with 7 bases matching TRBD1. Germline lookup yields CDR1 SGHRS and CDR2 YFSETQ. The V gene end was trimmed by 2 bases and the J gene end by 1 base; junction bases not matched to a gene: 8. CDR3 size: 16 residues. Written as DNA, the CDR3 is TGCGCCAGCAGCTTAAGGGGGCAGGGGAAGAACACTGAAGCTTTCTTT. Its protein product is CASSLRGQGKNTEAFF.

This chain uses TRBV13 with TRBJ2-1, with 9 bases aligning to TRBD2. Per germline, CDR1 PRHDT and CDR2 FYEKMQ (reference sequence). There are 15 residues in the CDR3. The V segment lost 5 bases and the J segment 8 bases; nucleotides outside the gene matches: 10. The chain's CDR3 is CASSPGAGGPDEQFF. The DNA of the CDR3 is TGTGCCAGCAGCCCAGGGGCGGGGGGGCCCGATGAGCAGTTCTTC.

V and J are TRBV7-6 and TRBJ1-1; D is unresolved. V lost 2 bases and J 6 bases, leaving 13 bases between the germline ends. Germline CDR1 SGHVS, CDR2 FNYEAQ. CDR3 size: 14 residues. CDR3 coding DNA: TGTGCCAGCAGCTTAATGTCGGGATCTCCTGAAGCTTTCTTT. Translation gives CASSLMSGSPEAFF.

The chain links TRBV5-1 to TRBJ2-5; 9 bases agree with TRBD1. The CDR3 totals 16 residues. Trimming at V came to 2 bases and at J to 9 bases, leaving 14 bases not matched to a gene. Germline V gene sequence: CDR1 SGHRS, CDR2 YFSETQ. CDR3: CASSFQAGTGLGAQYF. The CDR3 DNA sequence: TGCGCCAGCAGCTTCCAAGCCGGGACAGGGCTAGGGGCCCAGTACTTC.

V is TRBV7-9 and J is TRBJ1-1, with D maybe TRBD1 (6 bases). This CDR3 contains 12 residues. Trimming left V 1 base short and J 7 bases short, with 7 bases between. Per the germline V gene, CDR1 is SEHNR and CDR2 is FQNEAQ (reference sequence). The DNA for the CDR3 is TGTGCCAGCAGCTTAGGGACAGATGAAGCTTTCTTT. It is translated as CASSLGTDEAFF.

V usage is TRBV18 and J usage is TRBJ2-1, with 9 bases fitting TRBD2. The CDR3 sequence is 21 residues long. With V trimmed by 0 bases and J by 3 bases, 18 bases remained unmatched. The germline V gene has CDR1 KGHSH and CDR2 LQKENI. CDR3 in DNA: TGTGCCAGCTCACCACCATTGATTCTAGCGGGGAAGCCGACACACTACAATGAGCAGTTCTTC. Its translation is CASSPPLILAGKPTHYNEQFF.

Concerning this clone: At one end, the junction sequence differs from germline, possibly due to a read error. The chain carries TRBV6-5 and TRBJ2-7; D might be TRBD1 (6 bases). The CDR3 sequence is 12 residues long. Germline-derived CDR1 and CDR2 are MNHEY and SVGAGI. The CDR3 spells CASNSPGTLAFF. The CDR3 region has the DNA TGTGCCAGCAACTCCCCCGGGACACTGGCCTTCTTC.

The chain couples TRBV3-1 (or the pseudogene TRBV3-2) to TRBJ1-4; D is unresolved. Per germline, CDR1 LGHDT and CDR2 YNNKEL (reference sequence). The V end was cut by 1 base, the J end by 8 bases, with 11 bases between. CDR3 size: 14 residues. The CDR3: CASSQGQPREKLFF. In DNA, the CDR3 is TGTGCCAGCAGCCAAGGTCAGCCGAGGGAAAAACTGTTTTTT.

The V gene is TRBV5-6, the J gene TRBJ2-2; D possibly corresponds to TRBD1 (6 bases). This CDR3 has 17 amino acids. V was trimmed by 0 bases and J by 4 bases, leaving 16 bases between them. Per germline, CDR1 SGHDT and CDR2 YYEEEE. CDR3 DNA: TGTGCCAGCAGCTTGGGGTACAGGGAAACGGGCACCGGGGAGCTGTTTTTT. Amino acids: CASSLGYRETGTGELFF.

The chain couples TRBV4-1 to TRBJ2-7; D remains ambiguous. The V end was cut by 4 bases, the J end by 0 bases, with 10 bases between. This CDR3 spans 14 amino acids. Per the germline V gene, CDR1 is MGHRA and CDR2 is YSYEKL. The CDR3 sequence is CASSPLANSYEQYF. Here the CDR3 DNA reads TGCGCCAGCAGCCCCCTGGCCAACTCCTACGAGCAGTACTTC.

V and J are TRBV5-6 and TRBJ1-5; 7 positions match TRBD1. With 4 bases clipped from V and 7 bases from J, the junction kept 14 bases outside the gene matches. Germline V gives CDR1 SGHDT, CDR2 YYEEEE. The CDR3 is 16 residues long. The CDR3 DNA is TGTGCCAGCAGCCAAAGGGGGCTGGCCAAAAGGCAGCCCCAGCATTTT. It encodes CASSQRGLAKRQPQHF. Full variable domain (remainder filled in from reference TRBV5-6 and TRBJ1-5): DAGVTQSPTHLIKTRGQQVTLRCSPKSGHDTVSWYQQALGQGPQFIFQYYEEEERQRGNFPDRFSGHQFPNYSSELNVNALLLGDSALYLCASSQRGLAKRQPQHFGDGTRLSIL.

The chain has TRBV19 and TRBJ1-3, with TRBD1 matching over 8 bases. Germline V gene data show CDR1 as LNHDA and CDR2 as SQIVND (reference sequence). The CDR3 consists of 12 residues. Trimming took 6 bases from V and 7 from J; bases not matched to a gene: 2. The DNA for the CDR3 is TGTGCCAGTAGCGACAGGGGTAACACCATATATTTT. This translates into CASSDRGNTIYF.

V gene TRBV5-4 combines with J gene TRBJ2-7; D might be TRBD2 (6 bases). Deletions cut 3 bases from V and 5 bases from J, with 15 bases between. This CDR3 has 14 amino acids. The germline V gene encodes CDR1 SGHNT and CDR2 YYREEE (reference sequence). The CDR3 loop is CASSSPGGGNEQYF. DNA of the CDR3: TGTGCCAGCAGCTCCCCGGGTGGGGGGAACGAGCAGTACTTC.

The chain carries TRBV6-5 and TRBJ2-2; TRBD1 matches at 7 bases. The CDR3 is 15 amino acids. The V segment lost 5 bases and the J segment 5 bases; nucleotides outside the gene matches: 8. Germline-derived CDR1 and CDR2 are MNHEY and SVGAGI. CDR3 sequence reads: CASSTSIRGTGELFF. The CDR3 coding sequence is TGTGCCAGCAGTACATCTATCAGGGGGACCGGGGAGCTGTTTTTT.

The chain combines TRBV18 with TRBJ1-3; D uncertain. The CDR3 has 16 amino acids. Germline CDR1 reads KGHSH; CDR2 reads LQKENI. Trimming pared 0 bases from V and 0 bases from J, leaving 9 bases between. Here the CDR3 reads CASSPPIGGSGNTIYF. As DNA, the CDR3 is TGTGCCAGCTCACCACCCATAGGCGGCTCTGGAAACACCATATATTTT.

The chain carries TRBV30 and TRBJ1-2; weak D call: TRBD1 (6 bases). The CDR3 totals 13 residues. Germline-derived CDR1 and CDR2 are GTSNPN and SVGIG (reference sequence). V was pared by 4 bases and J by 4 bases, with 13 bases between. The CDR3 sequence: CAWIDTRGYGYTF. As DNA, the CDR3 is TGTGCCTGGATTGACACCAGGGGCTATGGCTACACCTTC.

CDR3 nucleotides: TGTGCCACCAGAGTGCTGGGACAGCCCAATTCACCCCTCCACTTT. It translates to CATRVLGQPNSPLHF. The chain is built from TRBV24-1 and TRBJ1-6; TRBD1 agrees at 7 bases. Germline CDR1 is KGHDR and CDR2 is SFDVKD. The CDR3 covers 15 residues. Trimming at V came to 7 bases and at J to 7 bases, leaving 9 bases not matched to a gene.

The chain has TRBV5-5 and TRBJ1-3; TRBD1 matches 7 bases. The CDR3 is 16 amino acids. The trim removed 4 bases at V and 3 bases at J, leaving 10 bases unmatched. Germline assignment: CDR1 SGHKS and CDR2 YYEKEE (reference sequence). This CDR3 is CASSPRDRVYGNTIYF. DNA for the CDR3: TGTGCCAGCAGCCCCCGCGACAGGGTATATGGAAACACCATATATTTT.

CDR3 amino acids: CASTQTLGGHYWGYTF. The CDR3 region has the DNA TGTGCCAGCACTCAAACATTAGGGGGCCACTACTGGGGCTACACCTTC. The genes are TRBV2 and TRBJ1-2; 7 positions match TRBD1. This CDR3 region has 16 residues. V shed 7 bases, J shed 8 bases, and the junction held 19 bases outside the gene matches. Germline assignment: CDR1 SNHLY and CDR2 FYNNEI.

The V and J genes are TRBV5-4 and TRBJ2-2, with D perhaps TRBD1 (6 bases). Germline V gene data show CDR1 as SGHNT and CDR2 as YYREEE (reference sequence). The CDR3 is 15 amino acids. V was shortened by 0 bases and J by 2 bases, with 8 bases between the two germline ends. CDR3 residues: CASSLGGGNTGELFF. The CDR3, as DNA: TGTGCCAGCAGCTTGGGAGGGGGAAACACCGGGGAGCTGTTTTTT.

The V gene is TRBV2, the J gene TRBJ1-2; TRBD1 matches at 10 bases. There are 16 residues in the CDR3. V was clipped by 9 bases and J by 3 bases; unmatched bases: 13. In germline, CDR1 is SNHLY, CDR2 FYNNEI. CDR3 sequence reads: CARQILGQGVHYGYTF. As DNA, the CDR3 is TGTGCCAGACAAATTCTCGGACAGGGGGTTCACTATGGCTACACCTTC.

The rearrangement links TRBV19 to TRBJ2-2, with 7 bases identical to TRBD2. The CDR3 is 16 residues long. Germline trimming cut 4 bases from V and 0 bases from J; bases unmatched to any gene: 5. The V gene's germline CDR1 is LNHDA and CDR2 SQIVND (reference sequence). The CDR3 loop is CASSTPGLPNTGELFF. CDR3 in DNA: TGTGCCAGTAGTACTCCGGGACTACCGAACACCGGGGAGCTGTTTTTT.

The chain recombines TRBV20-1 with TRBJ2-3; TRBD1 matches at 10 bases. Trimming took 3 bases from V and 7 from J; bases not matched to a gene: 10. Germline CDR1 DFQATT, CDR2 SNEGSKA (reference sequence). The CDR3 extends over 15 amino acids. The CDR3 coding sequence is TGCAGTGCTAGTCCTCCGACGGACAGGGGGAATACGCAGTATTTT. This encodes CSASPPTDRGNTQYF.

The chain recombines TRBV27 with TRBJ1-1, with a tentative D call TRBD1 (5 bases). The CDR3 sequence is 13 residues long. In germline, CDR1 is MNHEY, CDR2 SMNVEV (reference sequence). Trimming cost V 3 bases and J 2 bases, with 7 bases left between them. CDR3 loop: CASSFRENTEAFF. In DNA, the CDR3 is TGTGCCAGCAGTTTCAGGGAAAACACTGAAGCTTTCTTT.

The rearrangement uses TRBV7-9 and TRBJ1-6; 11 nucleotides line up with TRBD1. V trimming: 5 bases; J trimming: 7 bases; junction bases outside the gene matches: 7. CDR1 and CDR2 (germline): SEHNR, FQNEAQ (reference sequence). The CDR3 has 16 residues. DNA of the CDR3: TGTGCCAGCAGCCCGGACAGGGGGCTAAAGAATTCACCCCTCCACTTT. This codes for CASSPDRGLKNSPLHF.

The genes are TRBV9 and TRBJ1-3; D is uncertain. Germline V gene sequence: CDR1 SGDLS, CDR2 YYNGEE. Trimming removed 3 bases from V and 0 bases from J, with 10 bases in between. The CDR3 contains 15 residues. The CDR3 nucleotides read TGTGCCAGCAGCGCCTTATTATCCTCTGGAAACACCATATATTTT. Residues: CASSALLSSGNTIYF.

The table lists this clone with a count of one. The chain uses TRBV18 and TRBJ2-2, with a possible D match to TRBD1 (6 bases). Trimming shortened V by 3 bases and J by 6 bases, and 8 bases separated the two germline ends. CDR3 length: 13 residues. CDR1 KGHSH and CDR2 LQKENI come from the germline V gene. CDR3 sequence reads: CASSPQGPGELFF. The CDR3 DNA reads as TGTGCCAGCTCACCCCAGGGGCCCGGGGAGCTGTTTTTT.